This record concerns one T cell receptor beta chain sequence. Germline-derived CDR1 and CDR2 are SGDLS and YYNGEE. This CDR3 comprises 15 residues. V dropped 4 bases and J dropped 3 bases, with 13 bases sitting between them. This entry comes from a study of shared clonotypes between healthy human individuals. Healthy and HIV-negative, the adult donors had no recent acute infections or vaccinations. CD45RA+ naive and CD45RA-negative memory subsets were separated from CD4+ cells. Clones were read by immunoSEQ multiplex PCR, and TCRdb kept only the in-frame ones, dropping some. The table has 1,500,000 or so clones, 98% to 99% seen once.

Sequencing used naive CD4+ T cells sorted from blood. The subset was: CD45RA+ positively selected. The chain uses TRBV9 and TRBJ2-2; D is perhaps TRBD1 or TRBD2 (5 bases each). The TCR originated in a man aged 25-45 years in good health. The CDR3 region has the DNA TGTGCCAGCAGCTCCACGGGACCTCACACCGGGGAGCTGTTTTTT. Translated: CASSSTGPHTGELFF.